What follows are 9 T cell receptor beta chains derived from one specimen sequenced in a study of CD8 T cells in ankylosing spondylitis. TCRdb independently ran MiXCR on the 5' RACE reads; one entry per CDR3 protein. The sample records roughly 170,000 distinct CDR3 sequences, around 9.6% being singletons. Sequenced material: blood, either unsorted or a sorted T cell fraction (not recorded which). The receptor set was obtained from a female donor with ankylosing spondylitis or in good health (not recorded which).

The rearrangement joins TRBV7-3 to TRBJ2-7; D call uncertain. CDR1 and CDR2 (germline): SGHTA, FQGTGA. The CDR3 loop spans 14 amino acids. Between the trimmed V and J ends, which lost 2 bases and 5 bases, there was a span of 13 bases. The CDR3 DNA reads TGTGCCAGCAGCTTAGCAGGCCCCCTCGACGAGCAGTACTTC. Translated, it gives CASSLAGPLDEQYF.

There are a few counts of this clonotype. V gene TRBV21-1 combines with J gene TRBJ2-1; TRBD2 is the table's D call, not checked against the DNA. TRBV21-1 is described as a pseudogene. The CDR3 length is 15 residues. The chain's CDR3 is CASRPTSTSYNEQFF. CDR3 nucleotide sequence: TGTGCCAGCAGACCGACTAGCACATCCTACAATGAGCAGTTCTTC.

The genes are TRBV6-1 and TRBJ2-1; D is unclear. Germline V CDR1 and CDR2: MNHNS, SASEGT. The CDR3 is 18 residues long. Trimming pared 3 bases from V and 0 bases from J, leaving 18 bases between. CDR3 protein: CASSDFADELSSYNEQFF. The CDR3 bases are TGTGCCAGCAGTGATTTTGCGGACGAGCTGAGCTCCTACAATGAGCAGTTCTTC.

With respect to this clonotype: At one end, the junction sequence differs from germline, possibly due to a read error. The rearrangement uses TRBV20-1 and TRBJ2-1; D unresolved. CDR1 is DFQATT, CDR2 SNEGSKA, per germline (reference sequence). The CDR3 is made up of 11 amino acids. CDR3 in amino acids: CSASFTPGRVF. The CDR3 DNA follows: TGCAGTGCCTCGTTCACCCCCGGTAGAGTCTTC.

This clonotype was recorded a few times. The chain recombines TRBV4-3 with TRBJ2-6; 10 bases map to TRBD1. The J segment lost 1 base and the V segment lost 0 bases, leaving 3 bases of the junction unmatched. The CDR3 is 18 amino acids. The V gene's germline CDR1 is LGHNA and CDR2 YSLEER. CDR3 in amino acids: CASSQETGGLSGANVLTF. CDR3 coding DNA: TGCGCCAGCAGCCAAGAGACAGGGGGCTTATCTGGGGCCAACGTCCTGACTTTC.

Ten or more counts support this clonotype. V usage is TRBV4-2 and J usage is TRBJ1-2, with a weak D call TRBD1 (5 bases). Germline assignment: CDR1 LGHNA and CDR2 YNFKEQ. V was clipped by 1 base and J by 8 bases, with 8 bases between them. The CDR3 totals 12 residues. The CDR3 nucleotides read TGTGCCAGCAGCCAAGTCCGGGGCGGCTACACCTTC. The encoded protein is CASSQVRGGYTF.

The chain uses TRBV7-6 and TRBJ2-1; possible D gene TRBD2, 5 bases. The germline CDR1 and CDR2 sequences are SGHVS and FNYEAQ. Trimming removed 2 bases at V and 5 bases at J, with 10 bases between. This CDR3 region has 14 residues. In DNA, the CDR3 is TGTGCCAGCAGCTTACTTGGACTCGACAATGAGCAGTTCTTC. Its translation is CASSLLGLDNEQFF.

CDR3 sequence: CASSPDGGFNTEAFF. The CDR3 DNA follows: TGTGCCAGCAGCCCTGACGGGGGTTTCAACACTGAAGCTTTCTTT. The chain joins TRBV7-9 to TRBJ1-1, with D possibly TRBD1 on 5 matching bases. V was shortened by 5 bases and J by 2 bases, with 15 bases between the two germline ends. The CDR3 contains 15 residues. Germline assignment: CDR1 SEHNR and CDR2 FQNEAQ (reference sequence).

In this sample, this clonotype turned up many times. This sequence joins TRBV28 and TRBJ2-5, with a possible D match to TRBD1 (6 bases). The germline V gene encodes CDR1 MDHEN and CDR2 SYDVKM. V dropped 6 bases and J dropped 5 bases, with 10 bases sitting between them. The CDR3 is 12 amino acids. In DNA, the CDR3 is TGTGCCAGCAGCCCAGGGGTGGAGACCCAGTACTTC. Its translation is CASSPGVETQYF.